This T cell receptor beta chain is drawn from a study of siplizumab effects on memory and regulatory T cells. General study findings and limits: Proliferating Tregs in siplizumab cultures were never verified as suppressive. Poor capture below about 10^-5 frequency left most alloreactive clones unmapped to unstimulated subsets. Unstimulated naive T cells seemed to show more diversity than memory cells did, and they also seemed to be among the major contributors to the alloresponse.

Between the trimmed V and J ends, which lost 2 bases and 5 bases, there was a span of 12 bases. The CDR3 is 14 residues long. Germline V gene lookup returns CDR1 SGHTA and CDR2 FQGNSA. This clone was picked up one time. The antigen remains undetermined. TCRdb's copy holds only in-frame clones and misses some; the assay was immunoSEQ multiplex PCR. The data hold under 110,000 clones, with nearly 95% observed a single time. V is TRBV7-2 and J is TRBJ1-2; the D is unclear. Material for sequencing was non-Treg CD4+ T cells sorted from blood. The sequence was obtained from a human donor in good health. The CDR3 spells CASSLNQLTYGYTF. CDR3 DNA sequence: TGTGCCAGCAGCTTAAATCAACTTACTTATGGCTACACCTTC.